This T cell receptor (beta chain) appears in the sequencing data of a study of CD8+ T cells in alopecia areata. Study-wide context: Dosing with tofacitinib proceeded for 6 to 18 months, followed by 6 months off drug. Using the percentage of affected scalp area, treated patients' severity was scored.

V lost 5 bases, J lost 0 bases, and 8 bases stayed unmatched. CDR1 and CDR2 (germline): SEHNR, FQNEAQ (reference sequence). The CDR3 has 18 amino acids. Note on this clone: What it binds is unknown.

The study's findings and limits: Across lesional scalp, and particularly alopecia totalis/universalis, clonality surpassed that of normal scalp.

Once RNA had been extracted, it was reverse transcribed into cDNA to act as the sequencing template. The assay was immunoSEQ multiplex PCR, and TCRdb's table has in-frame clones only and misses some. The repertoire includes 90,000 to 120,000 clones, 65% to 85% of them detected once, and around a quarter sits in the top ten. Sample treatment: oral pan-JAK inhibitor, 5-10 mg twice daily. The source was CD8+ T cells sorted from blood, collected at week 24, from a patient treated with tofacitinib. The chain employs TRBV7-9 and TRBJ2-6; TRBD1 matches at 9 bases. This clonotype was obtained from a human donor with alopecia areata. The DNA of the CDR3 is TGTGCCAGCAGCGCCACCGGGACAGGGAACTCTGGGGCCAACGTCCTGACTTTC. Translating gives CASSATGTGNSGANVLTF.